The clone carrying this T cell receptor beta chain was recorded once. This sample stems from a study of blood T cell repertoires in COVID-19. Looking at the study overall: The study drew acute and convalescent COVID-19 samples from the United States, Italy and Spain. The analysed material was cDNA or gDNA that came from T cells, B-cell-depleted T cells, or PBMCs.

The V gene's germline CDR1 is SGHVT and CDR2 SQSDAQ. The CDR3 consists of 15 residues. V was shortened by 11 bases and J by 0 bases, with 14 bases between the two germline ends. Assay: immunoSEQ multiplex PCR; the TCRdb copy retains only in-frame clones and omits some. The table includes tens of thousands of clones, 77% detected once. The receptor comes from a woman aged 70-85 years with acute or convalescent COVID-19. The sample comprised peripheral blood. The rearrangement joins TRBV7-4 to TRBJ1-6; D not certain. The DNA of the CDR3 is TGTGCCCCTCTTCCCGGTAGCTCCTATAATTCACCCCTCCACTTT. Translating it yields CAPLPGSSYNSPLHF.